The clone carrying this T cell receptor (beta chain) appeared many times. Uncontrolled infection, other autoimmune disease, pregnancy or lactation disqualified patients from enrolment. This specimen belongs to a study of T cells in Graves' hyperthyroidism and ophthalmopathy. Using RNA transcripts as the source, TCR beta CDR3 regions were amplified. RT-PCR in the first round (using the HTBI primer set) targeted the TCR CDR3. One entry per CDR3 protein, called by TCRdb with MiXCR from the multiplex PCR reads. The sample lists about 640,000 distinct CDR3 sequences, roughly 15% seen once, with around 12% in the top ten. Sequenced material: blood. The clonotype comes from a woman in her 50s with Graves' ophthalmopathy.

The CDR3 region is CASSTRWGAGELFF. The CDR3 DNA is TGCGCCAGCAGCACCCGGTGGGGCGCCGGGGAGCTGTTTTTT. The rearrangement joins TRBV5-1 to TRBJ2-2; TRBD1 is a possible D gene (5 bases). V was cut by 4 bases and J by 6 bases, with 13 bases left in between. Germline loops: CDR1 SGHRS, CDR2 YFSETQ. This CDR3 comprises 14 residues.